The sequence of this TCR beta chain was determined in a study of response to subunit inactivated influenza vaccine. Whole-study findings and limits: It was suggested by the authors that few new T cells are recruited by each seasonal influenza vaccination.

In the case of this clonotype: Its antigen is not identified.

Via MiXCR, TCRdb re-called the RT-PCR reads, giving one row per CDR3 protein. The repertoire holds about 830,000 distinct CDR3 sequences, 18% seen once, with about 11% in the top ten. The CDR3 covers 14 residues. The V and J ends lost 6 bases and 9 bases, in that order; junction bases with no gene match: 11. Germline CDR1 and CDR2: WSHSY and SAAADI. Sample: PBMCs from blood, taken 4 to 6 days after vaccination. This clonotype originated in a man in his forties or fifties who received an inactivated influenza vaccine. The chain employs TRBV10-2 and TRBJ2-1; 7 positions match TRBD2. The CDR3 DNA follows: TGCGCCAGCAGCAAGACTAGCCAGTCCGGTGAGCAGTTCTTC. Protein: CASSKTSQSGEQFF.